This passage covers 29 T cell receptor beta chains from one sample sequenced in a study of cytomegalovirus exposure and HLA in healthy donors (dated by TCRdb to 2016 to 2017). Library construction relied on the immunoSEQ multiplex PCR assay. For the multiplex PCR, a mixture combining 60 forward primers for TCR Vbeta segments and 13 reverse primers for TCR Jbeta segments was used. What TCRdb holds here is the immuneACCESS table cut down to in-frame rearrangements. Part of the clones is not present; checked against another copy, under half of the missing clones reflect an unresolved V gene, and the others are unexplained. This sample gives 150,000 to 200,000 clones in total; around 75% of them show up just once. 2.5% to 3.5% of the sample goes to the ten largest clones. Sequenced: PBMCs. Receptor source: a male donor in good health and CMV-seronegative.

This clone occurred a few times. In the same sample, other DNA sequences code for this CDR3. The V and J genes are TRBV27 and TRBJ1-1; 7 bases fit TRBD1. The germline V gene encodes CDR1 MNHEY and CDR2 SMNVEV (reference sequence). CDR3 size: 14 residues. The ends lost 3 bases at V and 2 bases at J; junction bases unmatched: 3. CDR3: CASSFTGVNTEAFF. CDR3 DNA sequence: TGTGCCAGCAGTTTCACAGGGGTTAACACTGAAGCTTTCTTT.

J is TRBJ2-1 and V is TRBV19; D is perhaps TRBD2 (6 bases). Per germline, CDR1 LNHDA and CDR2 SQIVND (reference sequence). Trimming took 5 bases from V and 4 from J, leaving 12 bases between them. The CDR3 runs to 14 residues. CDR3 residues: CASSFGEEYNEQFF. For the CDR3, the DNA is TGTGCCAGTAGTTTCGGGGAGGAGTACAATGAGCAGTTCTTC.

This chain uses TRBV7-8 with TRBJ2-3; 11 bases map to TRBD2. Germline V gene sequence: CDR1 SGHVS, CDR2 FQNEAQ. V lost 3 bases to trimming and J lost 2 bases; unmatched junction nucleotides: 4. The CDR3 has 16 residues. The CDR3 is CASSFATSGTTDTQYF. The CDR3 DNA is TGTGCCAGCAGCTTCGCGACTAGCGGGACCACAGATACGCAGTATTTT.

In this sample, this clone turned up once. The chain links TRBV2 to TRBJ1-1; TRBD1 matches at 9 bases. Germline CDR1 reads SNHLY; CDR2 reads FYNNEI. The V gene end was trimmed by 0 bases and the J gene end by 1 base; junction bases not matched to a gene: 6. CDR3 length: 17 residues. The DNA for the CDR3 is TGTGCCAGCAGTGAAGCCGTAAGACAGGGGGGGAACACTGAAGCTTTCTTT. Protein: CASSEAVRQGGNTEAFF.

The CDR3 nucleotides read TGTGCCAGCAGCACATGGGACTTATACGAGCAGTACTTC. Its protein product is CASSTWDLYEQYF. V and J are TRBV21-1 and TRBJ2-7; the listed D gene, TRBD2, was not tested against the DNA. TRBV21-1 constitutes a pseudogene. The CDR3 has 13 residues.

The V and J genes are TRBV7-3 and TRBJ2-3, with TRBD2 matching 11 bases. The CDR3 totals 15 residues. J was trimmed by 5 bases and V by 5 bases; bases with no gene match: 6. Per germline, CDR1 SGHTA and CDR2 FQGTGA. The CDR3 region is CASSRSGGARDTQYF. CDR3 coding DNA: TGTGCCAGCAGCCGTAGCGGGGGGGCCAGAGATACGCAGTATTTT.

This chain links TRBV7-9 with TRBJ1-6, with D uncertain. Germline CDR1 is SEHNR and CDR2 is FQNEAQ (reference sequence). CDR3 size: 14 residues. V lost 6 bases, J lost 7 bases, and 13 bases lay in between. This chain's CDR3 is CASRAGKPNSPLHF. In DNA, the CDR3 is TGTGCCAGCAGGGCGGGGAAGCCGAATTCACCCCTCCACTTT.

Concerning this clone: Mismatch with germline at one junction end may stem from a read error. The chain joins TRBV7-9 to TRBJ2-1; 8 bases are shared with TRBD2. The CDR3 totals 18 residues. Germline loops: CDR1 SEHNR, CDR2 FQNEAQ (reference sequence). The CDR3 region is CSSSLSTRRGGSYNEQFF. DNA of the CDR3: TGTTCCAGCAGCTTAAGTACGAGACGGGGGGGTTCATACAATGAGCAGTTCTTC.

The J gene is TRBJ1-1, the V gene TRBV6-1, with a tentative D call TRBD1 (5 bases). The V gene's germline CDR1 is MNHNS and CDR2 SASEGT. The CDR3 is 13 residues long. Trimming removed 2 bases at V and 10 bases at J, with 14 bases between. CDR3 in DNA: TGTGCCAGCAGTGAAAGAGGGGAGGACTTAGCTTTCTTT. Protein product: CASSERGEDLAFF.

The chain carries TRBV7-9 and TRBJ1-2; possible D gene TRBD1, 5 bases. V dropped 2 bases and J dropped 2 bases, with 12 bases sitting between them. Germline lookup yields CDR1 SEHNR and CDR2 FQNEAQ (reference sequence). This CDR3 is built from 15 residues. In DNA form, the CDR3 reads TGTGCCAGCAGCTTAATTAACAGGAGAAACTATGGCTACACCTTC. Translating gives CASSLINRRNYGYTF.

V and J are TRBV9 and TRBJ1-2; D is uncertain. The CDR3 runs to 11 residues. V was trimmed by 4 bases and J by 8 bases, leaving 9 bases between them. Germline CDR1 SGDLS, CDR2 YYNGEE. CDR3 sequence (DNA): TGTGCCAGCAGCACCCCCCGGGGCTACACCTTC. Encoded protein: CASSTPRGYTF.

This chain joins TRBV6-1 and TRBJ2-7; D might be TRBD1 (5 bases). The V gene lost 3 bases and the J gene lost 3 bases, with 12 bases spanning the gap. The germline CDR1 and CDR2 sequences are MNHNS and SASEGT. The CDR3 runs to 14 residues. CDR3 nucleotides: TGTGCCAGCAGTGAGATTTGGGGCAACTACGAGCAGTACTTC. This sequence encodes CASSEIWGNYEQYF.

The chain carries TRBV5-1 and TRBJ1-5; D is undetermined. The germline gives CDR1 SGHRS, CDR2 YFSETQ. This CDR3 comprises 14 residues. V dropped 0 bases and J dropped 5 bases, with 9 bases sitting between them. CDR3 amino acids: CASSLALGDQPQHF. CDR3 coding DNA: TGCGCCAGCAGCTTGGCCCTGGGAGATCAGCCCCAGCATTTT.

V usage is TRBV6-5 and J usage is TRBJ1-2, with D perhaps matching TRBD1 (5 bases). The germline gives CDR1 MNHEY, CDR2 SVGAGI. This CDR3 has 14 amino acids. Trimming left V 6 bases short and J 8 bases short, with 19 bases between. This CDR3 reads CASSRTLSDRGYTF. CDR3 sequence (DNA): TGTGCCAGCAGCCGGACACTTTCAGATCGCGGCTACACCTTC.

J is TRBJ1-5 and V is TRBV6-5, with a tentative D call TRBD1 (5 bases). Per the germline V gene, CDR1 is MNHEY and CDR2 is SVGAGI. The CDR3 totals 13 residues. The germline V and J ends were trimmed by 6 bases and 5 bases, with 11 bases remaining between them. The CDR3 loop is CASRQGLDQPQHF. CDR3 nucleotides: TGTGCCAGCAGGCAGGGTTTGGATCAGCCCCAGCATTTT.

This rearrangement joins TRBV14 to TRBJ1-2; TRBD1 aligns across 8 bases. Germline CDR1 and CDR2: SGHDN and FVKESK. V lost 3 bases to trimming and J lost 7 bases; unmatched junction nucleotides: 4. The CDR3 has 13 amino acids. The CDR3 region is CASSQRTGTGYTF. DNA of the CDR3: TGTGCCAGCAGCCAGAGGACAGGGACTGGCTACACCTTC.

The chain uses TRBV7-3 and TRBJ1-1; TRBD1 matches 7 bases. The CDR3 totals 15 residues. Germline CDR1 and CDR2: SGHTA and FQGTGA. The trim removed 0 bases at V and 1 base at J, leaving 2 bases unmatched. CDR3 residues: CASSLTYRGNTEAFF. CDR3 in DNA: TGTGCCAGCAGCTTAACGTACAGGGGGAACACTGAAGCTTTCTTT.

The V call is TRBV2, the J call TRBJ2-1, with D unclear. Per the germline V gene, CDR1 is SNHLY and CDR2 is FYNNEI. The CDR3 has 13 amino acids. V lost 5 bases to trimming and J lost 6 bases, with 11 bases between them. The CDR3 loop reads CASSSRTGNEQFF. The CDR3 nucleotides read TGTGCCAGCAGTTCTAGAACGGGCAATGAGCAGTTCTTC.

The chain combines TRBV20-1 with TRBJ2-7; 7 positions agree with TRBD1. Looked up from germline, CDR1 is DFQATT and CDR2 is SNEGSKA (reference sequence). The length of the CDR3 is 11 residues. CDR3 region: CRGDRAREQYF. As DNA, the CDR3 is TGCAGAGGTGACAGGGCTCGCGAGCAGTACTTC.

This chain connects TRBV19 to TRBJ1-1; weak D call: TRBD1 (6 bases). Trimming cost V 0 bases and J 5 bases, with 13 bases left between them. From germline, CDR1 is LNHDA and CDR2 SQIVND (reference sequence). The CDR3 is 15 amino acids. The CDR3 reads CASSIDAGRGTEAFF. CDR3 bases: TGTGCCAGTAGTATAGATGCGGGGAGGGGGACTGAAGCTTTCTTT.

The V gene is TRBV6-1, the J gene TRBJ2-5; D is ambiguous. V dropped 4 bases and J dropped 4 bases, with 13 bases sitting between them. The CDR3 has 14 residues. The germline V gene has CDR1 MNHNS and CDR2 SASEGT. The CDR3 here is CASSGPLRGETQYF. CDR3 bases: TGTGCCAGCAGTGGTCCCCTAAGAGGAGAGACCCAGTACTTC.

Comment on this clone: Other nucleotide sequences from this sample produce the same CDR3. The chain has TRBV28 and TRBJ2-3, with a tentative D call TRBD2 (6 bases). CDR1 is MDHEN and CDR2 is SYDVKM in the germline V gene. The CDR3 totals 13 residues. Trimming stripped 6 bases from V and 3 bases from J, with 10 bases between. The CDR3, as DNA: TGTGCCAGCAGCCTTGGGGGGACAGATACGCAGTATTTT. This translates into CASSLGGTDTQYF.

This chain joins TRBV30 and TRBJ2-7, with TRBD2 identical over 11 bases. The length of the CDR3 is 16 residues. The V and J ends lost 2 bases and 3 bases, in that order; junction bases with no gene match: 9. Germline V gene sequence: CDR1 GTSNPN, CDR2 SVGIG (reference sequence). This CDR3 is CAWSTTSGIHYYEQYF. The CDR3 DNA follows: TGTGCCTGGAGTACGACTAGCGGGATACACTACTACGAGCAGTACTTC.

The chain couples TRBV7-6 to TRBJ2-7, with 9 bases identical to TRBD1. CDR1 is SGHVS, CDR2 FNYEAQ, per germline. CDR3 size: 15 residues. V shed 6 bases and J 5 bases; nucleotides not matched to a gene: 11. The CDR3 here is CASRPSPGQGDEQYF. As DNA, the CDR3 is TGTGCCAGCAGGCCCAGCCCGGGACAGGGCGACGAGCAGTACTTC.

V and J are TRBV5-1 and TRBJ1-2; 7 nucleotides match TRBD1. Looked up from germline, CDR1 is SGHRS and CDR2 is YFSETQ. The ends lost 3 bases at V and 8 bases at J; junction bases unmatched: 10. The CDR3 runs to 14 residues. CDR3 in amino acids: CASSSIQGSQGYTF. As DNA, the CDR3 is TGCGCCAGCAGCTCGATACAGGGGTCGCAGGGCTACACCTTC. Filled out from reference TRBV5-1 and TRBJ1-2, the complete variable domain reads KAGVTQTPRYLIKTRGQQVTLSCSPISGHRSVSWYQQTPGQGLQFLFEYFSETQRNKGNFPGRFSGRQFSNSRSEMNVSTLELGDSALYLCASSSIQGSQGYTFGSGTRLTVV.

V usage is TRBV10-1 and J usage is TRBJ1-5; D ambiguous. Looked up from germline, CDR1 is WNHNN and CDR2 is SYGVQD (reference sequence). V was cut by 6 bases and J by 4 bases, with 7 bases left in between. CDR3 length equals 12 residues. CDR3 nucleotide sequence: TGCGCCAGCAGGGCCAGAAATCAGCCCCAGCATTTT. Its translation is CASRARNQPQHF.

This clone has a handful of counts. The J gene is TRBJ2-1, the V gene TRBV5-8; D is perhaps TRBD1 (6 bases). The ends were cut back, 0 bases at V and 15 bases at J, with 10 bases in the middle. Germline CDR1 SGHTS, CDR2 YDEGEE. The CDR3 covers 11 residues. CDR3: CASSLDRVGFF. DNA for the CDR3: TGTGCCAGCAGCTTGGACAGGGTTGGGTTCTTC. The full variable domain, completed using reference TRBV5-8 and TRBJ2-1, is EAGVTQSPTHLIKTRGQQATLRCSPISGHTSVYWYQQALGLGLQFLLWYDEGEERNRGNFPPRFSGRQFPNYSSELNVNALELEDSALYLCASSLDRVGFFGPGTRLTVL.

The V and J genes are TRBV5-4 and TRBJ1-2; D may be TRBD1 (5 bases). Trimming shortened V by 6 bases and J by 3 bases, and 15 bases separated the two germline ends. Germline V CDR1 and CDR2: SGHNT, YYREEE (reference sequence). The CDR3 spans 14 residues. CDR3 bases: TGTGCCAGCATCTCCGCGGACAAGGACTATGGCTACACCTTC. Protein product: CASISADKDYGYTF.

The rearrangement links TRBV18 to TRBJ2-7, with D possibly being TRBD1 (5 bases). There are 13 residues in the CDR3. Germline V lookup: CDR1 KGHSH, CDR2 LQKENI. The V end lost 1 base, the J end lost 12 bases, and 16 bases lay between the germline ends. The CDR3 loop is CASSPLEGAGLYF. CDR3 bases: TGTGCCAGCTCACCACTGGAAGGGGCCGGGTTGTACTTC.